This T cell receptor (beta chain) was captured in a study of T cells in women clearing cervical HPV infection. Whole-study context: HLA type stays a possible confounder, typing being limited. Study outcomes and limitations: Effector/memory and HPV-specific T cells were not isolated, and association timing is unknown. CIN3+ cases had significantly higher TCR repertoire richness than controls, but evenness did not differ.

As to this clone: The antigen is undetermined. The read finishes 3 residues shy of the CDR3 end, and the germline J gene is used to complete it.

TCR beta CDR3 amplified by multiplex PCR from roughly 1,100 ng genomic DNA. TCRdb keeps only in-frame clones here, not all; method: immunoSEQ multiplex PCR. The data include approximately 34,000 clones; the top ten clones carry under 8%. From germline, CDR1 is SGHKS and CDR2 YYEKEE (reference sequence). The CDR3 consists of 15 residues. V trimming: 0 bases; J trimming: 2 bases; junction bases outside the gene matches: 4. J is TRBJ2-5 and V is TRBV5-5, with TRBD1 matching 7 bases. The clonotype was recovered from a woman aged 18 to 69 with a cervical HPV16 infection that either progressed to CIN3+ or cleared (not recorded which). Material for sequencing was blood buffy coat. Here the CDR3 reads CASSLEQGIQETQYF. The sequenced CDR3 bases are TGTGCCAGCAGCTTGGAACAGGGGATTCAAGAGACC.